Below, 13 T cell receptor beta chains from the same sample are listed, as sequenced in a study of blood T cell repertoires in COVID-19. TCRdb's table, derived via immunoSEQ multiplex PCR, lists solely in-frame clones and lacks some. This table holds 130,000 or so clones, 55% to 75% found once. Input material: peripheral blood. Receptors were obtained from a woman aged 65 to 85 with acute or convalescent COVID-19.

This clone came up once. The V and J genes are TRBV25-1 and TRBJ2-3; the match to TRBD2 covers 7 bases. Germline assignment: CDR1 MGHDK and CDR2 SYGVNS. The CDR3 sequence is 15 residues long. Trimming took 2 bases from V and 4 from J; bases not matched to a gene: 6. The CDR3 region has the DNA TGTGCCAGCAGTGAAGACGGGAGGTGGGCAGATACGCAGTATTTT. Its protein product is CASSEDGRWADTQYF.

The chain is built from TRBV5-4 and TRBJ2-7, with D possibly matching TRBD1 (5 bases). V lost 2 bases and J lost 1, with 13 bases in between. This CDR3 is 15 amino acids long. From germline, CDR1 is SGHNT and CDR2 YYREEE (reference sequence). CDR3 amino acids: CASSFSRDSSYEQYF. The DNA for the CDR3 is TGTGCCAGCAGCTTCTCACGAGACAGTTCCTACGAGCAGTACTTC.

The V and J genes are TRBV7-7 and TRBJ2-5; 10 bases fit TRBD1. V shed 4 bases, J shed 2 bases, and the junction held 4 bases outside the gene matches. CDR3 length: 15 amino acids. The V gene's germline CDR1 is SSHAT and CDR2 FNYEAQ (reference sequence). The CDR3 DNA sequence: TGTGCCAGCAGCTCTGGACAGGGGGGGCAAGAGACCCAGTACTTC. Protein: CASSSGQGGQETQYF.

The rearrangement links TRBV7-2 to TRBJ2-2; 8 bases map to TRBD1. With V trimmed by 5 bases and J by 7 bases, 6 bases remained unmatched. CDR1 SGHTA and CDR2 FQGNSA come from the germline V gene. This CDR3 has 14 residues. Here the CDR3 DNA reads TGTGCCAGCAGCCGCCTTACAGGGGGCGGGGAGCTGTTTTTT. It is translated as CASSRLTGGGELFF.

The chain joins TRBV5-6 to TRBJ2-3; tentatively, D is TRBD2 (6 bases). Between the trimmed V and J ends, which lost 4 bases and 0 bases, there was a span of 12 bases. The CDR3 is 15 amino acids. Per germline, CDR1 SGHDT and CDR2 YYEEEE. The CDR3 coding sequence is TGTGCCAGCAGCACCGGACTATTTAGCACAGATACGCAGTATTTT. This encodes CASSTGLFSTDTQYF.

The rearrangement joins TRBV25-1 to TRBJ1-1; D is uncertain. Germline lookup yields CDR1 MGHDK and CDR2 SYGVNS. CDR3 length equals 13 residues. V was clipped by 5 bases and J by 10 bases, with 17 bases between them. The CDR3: CASSLDWRGVAFF. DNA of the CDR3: TGTGCCAGCAGTTTGGACTGGCGGGGAGTAGCTTTCTTT.

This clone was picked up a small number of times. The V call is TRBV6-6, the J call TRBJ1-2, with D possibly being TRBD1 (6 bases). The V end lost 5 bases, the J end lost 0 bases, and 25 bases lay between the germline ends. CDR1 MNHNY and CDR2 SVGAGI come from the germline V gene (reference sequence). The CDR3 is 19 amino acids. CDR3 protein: CASSQFTGPGRRSNYGYTF. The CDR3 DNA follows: TGTGCCAGCAGTCAATTTACAGGGCCCGGTAGACGGTCTAACTATGGCTACACCTTC.

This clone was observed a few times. CDR3 sequence: CASRFNREQFF. The CDR3, as DNA: TGCGCCAGCAGATTCAACCGGGAGCAGTTCTTC. The chain combines TRBV5-1 with TRBJ2-1, with no clear D. Between the trimmed V and J ends, which lost 5 bases and 10 bases, there was a span of 10 bases. Germline lookup yields CDR1 SGHRS and CDR2 YFSETQ. This CDR3 has 11 residues.

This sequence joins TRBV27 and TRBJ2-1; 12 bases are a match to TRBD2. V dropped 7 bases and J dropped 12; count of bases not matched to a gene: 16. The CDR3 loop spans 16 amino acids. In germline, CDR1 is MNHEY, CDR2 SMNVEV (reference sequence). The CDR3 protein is CASTDPGLAGRGGQFF. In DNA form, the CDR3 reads TGTGCCAGCACCGACCCCGGACTAGCGGGGCGTGGTGGGCAGTTCTTC.

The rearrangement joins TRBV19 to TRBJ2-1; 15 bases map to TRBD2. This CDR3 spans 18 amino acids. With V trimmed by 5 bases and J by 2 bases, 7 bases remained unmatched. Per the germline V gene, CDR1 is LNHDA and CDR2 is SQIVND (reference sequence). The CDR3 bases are TGTGCCAGTAGTCCACGGACTAGCGGGGGGGCAGCCTACAATGAGCAGTTCTTC. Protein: CASSPRTSGGAAYNEQFF.

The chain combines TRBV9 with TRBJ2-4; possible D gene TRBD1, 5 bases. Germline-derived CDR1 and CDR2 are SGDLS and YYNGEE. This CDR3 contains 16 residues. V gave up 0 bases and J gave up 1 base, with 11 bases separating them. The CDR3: CASSVGREGAKNIQYF. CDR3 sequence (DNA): TGTGCCAGCAGCGTAGGCAGGGAAGGGGCCAAAAACATTCAGTACTTC.

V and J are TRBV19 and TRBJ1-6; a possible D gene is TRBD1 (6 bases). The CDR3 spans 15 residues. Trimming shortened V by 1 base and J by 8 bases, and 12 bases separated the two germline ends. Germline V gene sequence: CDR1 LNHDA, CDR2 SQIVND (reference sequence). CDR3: CASSIGQARDSPLHF. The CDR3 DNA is TGTGCCAGTAGTATAGGACAGGCGAGGGATTCACCCCTCCACTTT.

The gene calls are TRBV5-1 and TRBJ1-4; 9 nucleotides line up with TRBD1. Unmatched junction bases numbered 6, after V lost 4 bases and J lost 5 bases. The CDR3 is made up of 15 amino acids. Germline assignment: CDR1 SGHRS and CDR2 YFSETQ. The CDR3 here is CASSGTGTGNEKLFF. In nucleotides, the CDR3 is TGCGCCAGCAGCGGGACCGGGACAGGGAATGAAAAACTGTTTTTT.